This T cell receptor beta chain was found in a study of blood T cell repertoires in COVID-19. In the study overall: Sites in the United States, Italy and Spain provided acute and convalescent COVID-19 samples. Nucleic acid was either cDNA or gDNA, and it came from T cells, B-cell-depleted T cells, or PBMCs.

Per the authors' pipeline: Amplified reference gene primers provided the basis for estimating nucleated cell counts. Sequencing was performed with immunoSEQ multiplex PCR; in TCRdb, only in-frame clones are kept and a portion is missing. Clonal size and the V and J genes are those of that table, whereas D and trimming came from the DNA. This sample yields fewer than 350,000 clones, of which around 86% are seen a single time; just under 3% belongs to the top ten. From germline, CDR1 is MGHRA and CDR2 YSYEKL. Unmatched junction bases numbered 3, after V lost 2 bases and J lost 2 bases. The CDR3 runs to 15 residues.

J is TRBJ1-3 and V is TRBV4-1; TRBD1 agrees at 7 bases. The material sequenced was peripheral blood. The sequence came from a woman aged 60-70 years with active or convalescent COVID-19. This CDR3 is CASSQIQGPGNTIYF. CDR3 coding DNA: TGCGCCAGCAGCCAAATACAGGGGCCTGGAAACACCATATATTTT.